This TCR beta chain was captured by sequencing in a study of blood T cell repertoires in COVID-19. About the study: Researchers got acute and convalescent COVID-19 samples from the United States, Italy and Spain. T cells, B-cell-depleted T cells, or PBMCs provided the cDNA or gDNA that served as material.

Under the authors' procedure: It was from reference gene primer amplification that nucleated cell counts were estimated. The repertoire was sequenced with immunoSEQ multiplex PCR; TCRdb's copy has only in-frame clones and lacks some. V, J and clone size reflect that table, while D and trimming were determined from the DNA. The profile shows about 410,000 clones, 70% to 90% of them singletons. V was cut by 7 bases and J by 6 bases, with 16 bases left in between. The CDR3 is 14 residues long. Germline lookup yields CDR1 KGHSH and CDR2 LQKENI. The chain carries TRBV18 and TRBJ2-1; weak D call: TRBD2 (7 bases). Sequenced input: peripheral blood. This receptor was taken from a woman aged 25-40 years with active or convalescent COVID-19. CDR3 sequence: CASFAGAEFNEQFF. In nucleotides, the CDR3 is TGTGCCAGCTTTGCGGGGGCGGAGTTCAATGAGCAGTTCTTC.